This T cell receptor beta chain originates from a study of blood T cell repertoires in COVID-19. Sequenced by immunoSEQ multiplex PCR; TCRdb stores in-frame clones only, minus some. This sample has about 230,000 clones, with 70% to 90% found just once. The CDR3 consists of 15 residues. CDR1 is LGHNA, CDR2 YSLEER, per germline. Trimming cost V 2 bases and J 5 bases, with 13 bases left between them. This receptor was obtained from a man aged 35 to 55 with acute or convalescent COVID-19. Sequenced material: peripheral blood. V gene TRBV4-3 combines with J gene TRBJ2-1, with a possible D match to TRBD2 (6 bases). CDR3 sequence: CASSQSTSRNNEQFF. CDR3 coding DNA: TGCGCCAGCAGCCAAAGTACTAGCCGGAACAATGAGCAGTTCTTC.